A single sample gave rise to the 28 T cell receptor beta chains below, sequenced in a study of OX40 agonist ivuxolimab in advanced cancers. To prepare the library, the immunoSEQ multiplex PCR assay was applied. Held by TCRdb, this immuneACCESS table contains in-frame sequences only and omits some clones. Under half of the omission traces to an unresolved V gene where checked; the cause of the rest is unknown. The sample table lists tens of thousands of clones, 65% to 85% of them with a count of one. The leading ten clones occupy roughly 1.1% of the sample. The sequences come from CD4+ or CD8+ T cells sorted from blood, collected in a trial of the OX40 agonist ivuxolimab. The receptors shown here come from an adult with an advanced solid tumor such as melanoma, head and neck, liver or kidney cancer.

V is TRBV6-5 and J is TRBJ1-2; possibly TRBD1 for D (6 bases). Germline V lookup: CDR1 MNHEY, CDR2 SVGAGI. Trimming shortened V by 0 bases and J by 4 bases, and 12 bases separated the two germline ends. The CDR3 sequence is 15 residues long. This CDR3 reads CASSYSGGGGYGYTF. CDR3 DNA: TGTGCCAGCAGTTACTCGGGTGGGGGCGGCTATGGCTACACCTTC.

The chain employs TRBV6-4 and TRBJ2-5; the D is unclear. This CDR3 comprises 13 residues. Germline CDR1 is MRHNA and CDR2 is SNTAGT. V lost 6 bases and J lost 4, with 12 bases in between. The CDR3 spells CASSDQLGETQYF. CDR3 nucleotides: TGTGCCAGCAGCGACCAGCTTGGAGAGACCCAGTACTTC.

The CDR3 is CASSSPRQGIGNIQYF. DNA for the CDR3: TGTGCCAGCAGCTCCCCACGACAGGGGATAGGGAACATTCAGTACTTC. The chain uses TRBV5-4 and TRBJ2-4, with 8 bases lining up with TRBD1. V lost 3 bases and J lost 7; bases outside the gene matches: 12. The germline gives CDR1 SGHNT, CDR2 YYREEE (reference sequence). The CDR3 has 16 residues.

This clone was counted a few times. V and J are TRBV5-1 and TRBJ1-1; 7 bases align to TRBD1. This CDR3 is built from 15 residues. The J segment lost 4 bases and the V segment lost 2 bases, leaving 8 bases of the junction unmatched. Germline values: CDR1 SGHRS, CDR2 YFSETQ. This chain's CDR3 is CASSLGQVSTTEAFF. DNA for the CDR3: TGCGCCAGCAGCTTAGGACAGGTGTCGACCACTGAAGCTTTCTTT.

This rearrangement joins TRBV10-3 to TRBJ2-2; 7 positions agree with TRBD1. Germline trimming cut 9 bases from V and 5 bases from J; bases unmatched to any gene: 3. Germline CDR1 reads ENHRY; CDR2 reads SYGVKD. The CDR3 contains 12 residues. As DNA, the CDR3 is TGTGCCATGAGCAGGGGGACCGGGGAGCTGTTTTTT. Amino acids: CAMSRGTGELFF.

This clone was observed once. The rearrangement uses TRBV9 and TRBJ1-6; 11 nucleotides agree with TRBD1. Trimming removed 4 bases from V and 9 bases from J; junction bases left unmatched: 15. The CDR3 has 18 amino acids. Germline V lookup: CDR1 SGDLS, CDR2 YYNGEE. As DNA, the CDR3 is TGTGCCAGCAGCCCGGCGGGATTCGGACAGGGGGCGAGTTCACCCCTCCACTTT. Translated, it gives CASSPAGFGQGASSPLHF. The variable domain in full, completed from reference TRBV9 and TRBJ1-6, reads DSGVTQTPKHLITATGQRVTLRCSPRSGDLSVYWYQQSLDQGLQFLIQYYNGEERAKGNILERFSAQQFPDLHSELNLSSLELGDSALYFCASSPAGFGQGASSPLHFGNGTRLTVT.

The chain is built from TRBV27 and TRBJ1-3; 9 bases are a match to TRBD1. The CDR3 is made up of 16 amino acids. V shed 5 bases, J shed 0 bases, and the junction held 5 bases outside the gene matches. The germline CDR1 and CDR2 sequences are MNHEY and SMNVEV (reference sequence). Here the CDR3 reads CASSPRQGVSGNTIYF. CDR3 coding DNA: TGTGCCAGCAGTCCCCGACAGGGGGTCTCTGGAAACACCATATATTTT.

This clone was detected once. V usage is TRBV5-1 and J usage is TRBJ2-3; D is unclear. The CDR3 consists of 14 residues. V was clipped by 0 bases and J by 6 bases, with 11 bases between them. From germline, CDR1 is SGHRS and CDR2 YFSETQ. The CDR3 region is CASSLGTSLDTQYF. As DNA, the CDR3 is TGCGCCAGCAGCTTGGGGACCTCCCTGGATACGCAGTATTTT.

This sequence joins TRBV15 and TRBJ2-1; D is perhaps TRBD1 (6 bases). The CDR3 contains 14 residues. The germline V gene encodes CDR1 LNHNV and CDR2 YYDKDF (reference sequence). Trimming stripped 2 bases from V and 9 bases from J, with 14 bases between. CDR3 sequence: CATSRKTGMTEQFF. CDR3 DNA sequence: TGTGCCACCAGCAGAAAGACAGGTATGACTGAGCAGTTCTTC.

This chain joins TRBV7-2 and TRBJ1-5; no firm D call. The germline CDR1 and CDR2 sequences are SGHTA and FQGNSA. CDR3 length: 16 residues. Trimming removed 1 base at V and 0 bases at J, with 10 bases between. The CDR3 sequence: CASSLVEGYSNQPQHF. Written as DNA, the CDR3 is TGTGCCAGCAGCTTAGTCGAAGGTTATAGCAATCAGCCCCAGCATTTT.

J is TRBJ2-1 and V is TRBV6-5; D might be TRBD2 (6 bases). V gave up 8 bases and J gave up 3 bases, with 14 bases separating them. In germline, CDR1 is MNHEY, CDR2 SVGAGI. The CDR3 extends over 14 amino acids. The DNA of the CDR3 is TGTGCCAGCGCCCGGGGGTCCTACTACAATGAGCAGTTCTTC. This codes for CASARGSYYNEQFF.

As for this clone: The same CDR3 is also encoded by other DNA sequences in this sample. The chain links TRBV18 to TRBJ1-1, with D hard to call. This CDR3 has 14 residues. The ends were cut back, 2 bases at V and 1 base at J, with 8 bases in the middle. Germline V gene sequence: CDR1 KGHSH, CDR2 LQKENI. The CDR3 reads CASSPVARNTEAFF. The CDR3 DNA follows: TGTGCCAGCTCACCAGTTGCCCGGAACACTGAAGCTTTCTTT.

This clone was seen only a few times. J is TRBJ2-7 and V is TRBV30; D not certain. The V end was cut by 2 bases, the J end by 2 bases, with 16 bases between. Germline CDR1 GTSNPN, CDR2 SVGIG (reference sequence). CDR3 length: 15 residues. CDR3 coding DNA: TGTGCCTGGAGTCGGCATAACTTTGGGACCTACGAGCAGTACTTC. Translating it yields CAWSRHNFGTYEQYF. Combining the CDR3 with reference TRBV30 and TRBJ2-7 gives the whole variable domain SQTIHQWPATLVQPVGSPLSLECTVEGTSNPNLYWYRQAAGRGLQLLFYSVGIGQISSEVPQNLSASRPQDRQFILSSKKLLLSDSGFYLCAWSRHNFGTYEQYFGPGTRLTVT.

The V gene is TRBV7-2, the J gene TRBJ2-5; 8 nucleotides align to TRBD2. CDR3 length: 18 residues. The ends lost 1 base at V and 4 bases at J; junction bases unmatched: 14. Germline V gene sequence: CDR1 SGHTA, CDR2 FQGNSA. CDR3 protein: CASSLELPSGGLGETQYF. In DNA, the CDR3 is TGTGCCAGCAGCTTAGAGCTGCCCTCGGGGGGGTTAGGAGAGACCCAGTACTTC. The complete variable domain, with remaining parts taken from reference TRBV7-2 and TRBJ2-5, reads GAGVSQSPSNKVTEKGKDVELRCDPISGHTALYWYRQSLGQGLEFLIYFQGNSAPDKSGLPSDRFSAERTGGSVSTLTIQRTQQEDSAVYLCASSLELPSGGLGETQYFGPGTRLLVL.

V and J are TRBV4-3 and TRBJ2-3, with 9 bases matching TRBD2. Germline V gene lookup returns CDR1 LGHNA and CDR2 YSLEER. The CDR3 consists of 17 residues. J lost 2 bases, V lost 0 bases, and 6 bases had no gene match. The CDR3 DNA reads as TGCGCCAGCAGCCAAGACTGGAGCGGGGGGTTCACAGATACGCAGTATTTT. It translates to CASSQDWSGGFTDTQYF.

The rearrangement joins TRBV19 to TRBJ1-1; D ambiguous. Trimming pared 5 bases from V and 0 bases from J, leaving 13 bases between. Germline CDR1 LNHDA, CDR2 SQIVND (reference sequence). There are 15 residues in the CDR3. The CDR3 is CASSLRAQMNTEAFF. In DNA, the CDR3 is TGTGCCAGTAGTCTCCGGGCCCAGATGAACACTGAAGCTTTCTTT.

V gene TRBV5-1 combines with J gene TRBJ2-1; 12 bases line up with TRBD2. Germline V lookup: CDR1 SGHRS, CDR2 YFSETQ. V trimming: 5 bases; J trimming: 4 bases; junction bases outside the gene matches: 7. The CDR3 length is 16 residues. DNA of the CDR3: TGCGCCAGCAGGACTAGCGGGGGTGTTCTGTACAATGAGCAGTTCTTC. Its translation is CASRTSGGVLYNEQFF.

This clone was recorded a few times. The chain links TRBV18 to TRBJ2-3; D unresolved. The CDR3 has 13 residues. Germline CDR1 and CDR2: KGHSH and LQKENI. Trimming pared 0 bases from V and 4 bases from J, leaving 5 bases between. Here the CDR3 DNA reads TGTGCCAGCTCACCACCGGCTCCAGATACGCAGTATTTT. Translating it yields CASSPPAPDTQYF.

The V and J genes are TRBV7-2 and TRBJ2-2; D remains unclear. Trimming took 0 bases from V and 5 from J, leaving 7 bases between them. The CDR3 extends over 14 amino acids. Germline-derived CDR1 and CDR2 are SGHTA and FQGNSA. The CDR3 region has the DNA TGTGCCAGCAGCTTAGCACCAGGAACCGGGGAGCTGTTTTTT. This sequence encodes CASSLAPGTGELFF.

This chain connects TRBV13 to TRBJ2-1, with D unclear. CDR3 length: 12 amino acids. Germline V lookup: CDR1 PRHDT, CDR2 FYEKMQ (reference sequence). Trimming took 4 bases from V and 10 from J, leaving 11 bases between them. CDR3 loop: CASSWASREQFF. As DNA, the CDR3 is TGTGCCAGCAGCTGGGCCTCTCGGGAGCAGTTCTTC. Full variable domain (rest looked up from reference TRBV13 and TRBJ2-1): AAGVIQSPRHLIKEKRETATLKCYPIPRHDTVYWYQQGPGQDPQFLISFYEKMQSDKGSIPDRFSAQQFSDYHSELNMSSLELGDSALYFCASSWASREQFFGPGTRLTVL.

V usage is TRBV4-3 and J usage is TRBJ2-1; 7 bases agree with TRBD1. With V trimmed by 0 bases and J by 12 bases, 5 bases remained unmatched. Germline V gives CDR1 LGHNA, CDR2 YSLEER. This CDR3 spans 13 amino acids. The CDR3 DNA follows: TGCGCCAGCAGCCAAGAGCCTCGGACAGGGCAGTTCTTC. Protein: CASSQEPRTGQFF.

The chain links TRBV11-3 to TRBJ2-3; the match to TRBD2 covers 11 bases. The CDR3 covers 16 residues. The V and J ends lost 1 base and 0 bases, in that order; junction bases with no gene match: 0. The germline V gene encodes CDR1 SGHNT and CDR2 YENEEA. CDR3 nucleotide sequence: TGTGCCAGCAGCTTAGGGACTAGCGGGAGCACAGATACGCAGTATTTT. It translates to CASSLGTSGSTDTQYF.

The chain combines TRBV7-2 with TRBJ1-5; 7 bases agree with TRBD1. Germline CDR1 SGHTA, CDR2 FQGNSA. CDR3 length: 16 residues. J gave up 3 bases and V 2 bases, and 7 bases lay outside the gene matches. The CDR3 DNA is TGTGCCAGCAGCTTAAGGGCAGGGGGAATCAATCAGCCCCAGCATTTT. Residues: CASSLRAGGINQPQHF.

This rearrangement joins TRBV7-2 to TRBJ1-4; D is perhaps TRBD1 (6 bases). This CDR3 is built from 16 residues. The germline V and J ends were trimmed by 5 bases and 8 bases, with 21 bases remaining between them. Germline CDR1 and CDR2: SGHTA and FQGNSA. CDR3 sequence: CASSPGSSTGWEKLFF. The CDR3 region has the DNA TGTGCCAGCAGCCCCGGGAGCTCCACAGGGTGGGAAAAACTGTTTTTT.

This rearrangement joins TRBV7-3 to TRBJ2-1, with 8 bases aligning to TRBD1. V dropped 5 bases and J dropped 5; count of bases not matched to a gene: 5. Germline CDR1 and CDR2: SGHTA and FQGTGA. This CDR3 spans 14 amino acids. CDR3 protein: CASSLGQGNNEQFF. The CDR3 region has the DNA TGTGCCAGCAGCCTTGGACAGGGTAACAATGAGCAGTTCTTC. The full variable domain, in which reference TRBV7-3 and TRBJ2-1 provide the parts outside the CDR3, is GAGVSQTPSNKVTEKGKYVELRCDPISGHTALYWYRQSLGQGPEFLIYFQGTGAADDSGLPNDRFFAVRPEGSVSTLKIQRTERGDSAVYLCASSLGQGNNEQFFGPGTRLTVL.

V is TRBV19 and J is TRBJ1-2; D is possibly TRBD1 (6 bases). Trimming cost V 5 bases and J 3 bases, with 10 bases left between them. The CDR3 is 13 residues long. Germline CDR1 reads LNHDA; CDR2 reads SQIVND (reference sequence). The CDR3 region has the DNA TGTGCCAGTAGTTCACAGGGTTACTATGGCTACACCTTC. This codes for CASSSQGYYGYTF.

The chain recombines TRBV7-2 with TRBJ2-4; D gene unclear. The CDR3 length is 12 residues. The germline gives CDR1 SGHTA, CDR2 FQGNSA. Trimming stripped 5 bases from V and 9 bases from J, with 11 bases between. The CDR3 bases are TGTGCCAGCAGCCTATCAGGCGGCATTCAGTACTTC. As protein: CASSLSGGIQYF.

V gene TRBV11-1 combines with J gene TRBJ1-3; a weak D match, TRBD1 (5 bases). The V and J ends lost 8 bases and 4 bases respectively, with 9 bases between them. The germline V gene encodes CDR1 SGHAT and CDR2 FQDESV (reference sequence). This CDR3 contains 12 residues. The CDR3 protein is CASQGGGNTIYF. The CDR3 bases are TGTGCCAGCCAGGGTGGGGGAAACACCATATATTTT.